This TCR beta chain stems from a study of T-cell reconstitution after alpha-beta-depleted transplantation in children. This CDR3 contains 14 residues. V was pared by 7 bases and J by 4 bases, with 8 bases of the junction left unmatched. The germline CDR1 and CDR2 sequences are LGHDT and YNNKEL (reference sequence). Unique molecular identifiers tagged the TCRbeta library. One entry per CDR3 protein results from TCRdb running MiXCR on the PCR reads. Of some 290,000 distinct CDR3 sequences listed, approximately 9.8% are singletons. The specimen was PBMCs from the stem cell graft donor, collected from the stem cell graft. This TCR was sampled from a human donor who donated a stem cell graft to a child with SCID. The V call is TRBV3-1, the J call TRBJ1-1; 8 bases map to TRBD1. Here the CDR3 reads CASNTQGGFTEAFF. CDR3 in DNA: TGTGCCAGCAACACACAGGGGGGCTTCACTGAAGCTTTCTTT.